The rows below give T cell receptor beta chains drawn from one sample of a study of cytomegalovirus exposure and HLA in healthy donors. Profiled with immunoSEQ multiplex PCR; TCRdb holds only in-frame clones, not every one. The repertoire holds around 21,000 clones, with around 77% as singletons. The sequenced material came from PBMCs. All receptors come from a man between 60 and 75 years old in good health and CMV-seronegative. Both conserved end residues are part of each CDR3. A D gene is named only where the DNA matches it firmly. Clone sizes are given selectively: once, few, many, or a class where the clone is expanded.

d_call	clone_size	v_call	j_call	cdr3_nt	cdr3_aa
TRBD1	few	TRBV4-1	TRBJ2-6	TGCGCCAGCAGCCAGGGACAGGCTTACTCTGGGGCCAACGTCCTGACTTTC	CASSQGQAYSGANVLTF
TRBD2	NA	TRBV11-2	TRBJ2-3	TGTGCCAGCAGCTCCTTACGGGGGGGAGCCAATCCCCCCGGTACGCAGTATTTT	CASSSLRGGANPPGTQYF
TRBD1	NA	TRBV23-1	TRBJ1-3	TGCGCCAGCAGTCCAAGGACAGGGAACACCATATATTTT	CASSPRTGNTIYF
NA	once	TRBV21-1	TRBJ1-1	TGTGCCAGCAGCACCCATCCCGGGGAGGGGAACACTGAAGCTTTCTTT	CASSTHPGEGNTEAFF
NA	NA	TRBV6-1	TRBJ1-5	TGTGCCAGCAGTGAAATGGGGGGGATTAATCAGCCCCAGCATTTT	CASSEMGGINQPQHF
NA	NA	TRBV4-2	TRBJ2-5	TGTGCCAGCAGCCAGAGGGGGTACCAAGAGACCCAGTACTTC	CASSQRGYQETQYF
NA	NA	TRBV5-4	TRBJ2-6	TGTGCCAGCAGCTTGCAGGCAGGCCTAGGCGGGTGGACTGGGGCCAACGTCCTGACTTTC	CASSLQAGLGGWTGANVLTF
TRBD2	NA	TRBV9	TRBJ2-7	TGTGCCAGCACCAAGACTCTAGCGGGAGTAACAAGTTACGAGCAGTACTTC	CASTKTLAGVTSYEQYF
TRBD1	NA	TRBV10-2	TRBJ1-4	TGCGCCAGCAGTTCCCCCGGGACAGGGGGGGTTACTAATGAAAAACTGTTTTTT	CASSSPGTGGVTNEKLFF
NA	NA	TRBV11-2	TRBJ1-1	TGTGCCAGCAGCTTGGGGACAGAAGCTTTCTTT	CASSLGTEAFF
TRBD2	NA	TRBV10-2	TRBJ2-3	TGCGCCAGCAGATTAGCGGGGCGGGCGGATACGCAGTATTTT	CASRLAGRADTQYF
NA	NA	TRBV30	TRBJ2-2	TGTGCCTGGAATTCGGGACTCTTGAACACCGGGGAGCTGTTTTTT	CAWNSGLLNTGELFF
TRBD1	NA	TRBV19	TRBJ1-6	TGTGCCAGTAGCCTAGGGGGACAGTATAATTCACCCCTCCACTTT	CASSLGGQYNSPLHF
TRBD1	once	TRBV29-1	TRBJ2-6	TGCAGCGTTGCCCGATCCGGGACAGGCATCTCTGGGGCCAACGTCCTGACTTTC	CSVARSGTGISGANVLTF
NA	NA	TRBV5-1	TRBJ1-3	TGCGCCAGCAGCTTGACGAGACAGAGCGCTGGAAACACCATATATTTT	CASSLTRQSAGNTIYF
NA	few	TRBV30	TRBJ1-2	TGTGCCTGGGAGCGGCCTTGGGGGCGAGACACCGGCTACACCTTC	CAWERPWGRDTGYTF
NA	NA	TRBV18	TRBJ1-1	TGTGCCAGCATTACGACAGGATTCGCTGAAGCTTTCTTT	CASITTGFAEAFF
TRBD1	NA	TRBV28	TRBJ2-7	TGTGCCAGCAGTAATCCGGGACAGGTGTACGAGCAGTACTTC	CASSNPGQVYEQYF
NA	NA	TRBV6-4	TRBJ2-7	TGTGCCAGCGGGGGGGCTGGCGAGCAGTACTTC	CASGGAGEQYF
TRBD1	NA	TRBV4-1	TRBJ1-2	TGCGCCAGCAGCCAAGTAGTAAAGAGGGACAGGGAGGGAAACTATGGCTACACCTTC	CASSQVVKRDREGNYGYTF
TRBD1	few	TRBV5-1	TRBJ2-1	TGCGCCAGCAGCTTGGCCCCGGACAGGGGGGACAATGAGCAGTTCTTC	CASSLAPDRGDNEQFF
TRBD1	few	TRBV19	TRBJ2-7	TGTGCCAGTAGTATAGTGGCGGGACAGGGATCCTACGAGCAGTACTTC	CASSIVAGQGSYEQYF
TRBD2	once	TRBV5-4	TRBJ2-5	TGTGCCAGCAGCAATAAGCACCACTTACTAGCGGGCGTGGAGACCCAGTACTTC	CASSNKHHLLAGVETQYF
NA	NA	TRBV29-1	TRBJ2-7	TGCAGCGTTGACAGGGGTTCCTACGAGCAGTACTTC	CSVDRGSYEQYF
NA	NA	TRBV7-2	TRBJ1-5	TGTGCCAGCAGCTTAGTTCCGGGGAATCAGCCCCAGCATTTT	CASSLVPGNQPQHF
NA	NA	TRBV7-9	TRBJ2-7	TGTGCCAGCACCTCTATCCCCGCGGGGAGCACCTACGAGCAGTACTTC	CASTSIPAGSTYEQYF
NA	NA	TRBV12-1	TRBJ1-2	TGTGCCAGCAGCTCCCGCAGGTGTTGGGGCTATACCTTC	CASSSRRCWGYTF
NA	NA	TRBV4-1	TRBJ1-5	TGCGCCAGCAGCCAAGAGGTTACAGGAGGGAATCAGCCCCAGCATTTT	CASSQEVTGGNQPQHF
NA	once	TRBV18	TRBJ2-2	TGTGCCAGCTCATCAGTCGTGACAAAGAACACCGGGGAGCTGTTTTTT	CASSSVVTKNTGELFF
TRBD2	NA	TRBV10-1	TRBJ2-5	TGCGCCAGCAGTGAATGGCCTAGCGGGGGCCAAGAGACCCAGTACTTC	CASSEWPSGGQETQYF
NA	NA	TRBV2	TRBJ1-5	TGTGCCAGCAGTCGAGGACAGCCCCAGCATTTT	CASSRGQPQHF
TRBD1	few	TRBV5-1	TRBJ1-1	TGCGCCAGCAGCTTGGAGTGGACAGGGGCTGAAGCTTTCTTT	CASSLEWTGAEAFF
TRBD1	NA	TRBV6-5	TRBJ2-3	TGTGCCAGCAGATCCCGACAGGGGCGCCCAGATACGCAGTATTTT	CASRSRQGRPDTQYF
NA	NA	TRBV7-7	TRBJ2-2	TGTGCTAGCAGCTTAGTACAGGGAGCCGGGGAGCTGTTTTTT	CASSLVQGAGELFF
NA	NA	TRBV29-1	TRBJ1-1	TGCAGCGTTGGAGCTCTCGGAGCTTTCTTT	CSVGALGAFF
NA	NA	TRBV29-1	TRBJ2-7	TGCAGCGCCCGGACAGCCTCCTACGAGCAGTACTTC	CSARTASYEQYF
TRBD1	NA	TRBV6-5	TRBJ2-1	TGTGCCAGCAGTCCAACAACAGGGGGCGTTAATGAGCAGTTCTTC	CASSPTTGGVNEQFF
TRBD1	NA	TRBV20-1	TRBJ2-7	TGCAGTGCCATGGGACAGGTGGAGCAGTACTTC	CSAMGQVEQYF
TRBD2	NA	TRBV5-1	TRBJ2-5	TGCGCCAGCAGCTTGAGCAGCGGGGGGCAAGAGACCCAGTACTTC	CASSLSSGGQETQYF
NA	NA	TRBV9	TRBJ2-1	TGTGCCAGCAGCTCTCGGGGGACAGGGGGACTAGCGGGCTCCTACAATGAGCAGTTCTTC	CASSSRGTGGLAGSYNEQFF